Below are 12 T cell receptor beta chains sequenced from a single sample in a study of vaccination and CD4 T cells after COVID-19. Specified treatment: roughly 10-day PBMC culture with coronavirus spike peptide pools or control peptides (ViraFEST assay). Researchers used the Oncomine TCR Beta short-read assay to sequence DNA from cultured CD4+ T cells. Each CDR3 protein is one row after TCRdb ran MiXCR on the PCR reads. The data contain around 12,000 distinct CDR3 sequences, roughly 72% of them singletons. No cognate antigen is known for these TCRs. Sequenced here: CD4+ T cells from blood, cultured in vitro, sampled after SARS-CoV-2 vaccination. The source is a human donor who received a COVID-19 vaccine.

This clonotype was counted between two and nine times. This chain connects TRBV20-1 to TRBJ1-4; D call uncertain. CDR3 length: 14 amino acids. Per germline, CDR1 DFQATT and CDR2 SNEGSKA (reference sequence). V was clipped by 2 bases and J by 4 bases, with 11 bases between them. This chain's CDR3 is CSARWGNGNEKLFF. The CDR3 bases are TGCAGTGCTAGATGGGGTAATGGTAATGAAAAACTGTTTTTT.

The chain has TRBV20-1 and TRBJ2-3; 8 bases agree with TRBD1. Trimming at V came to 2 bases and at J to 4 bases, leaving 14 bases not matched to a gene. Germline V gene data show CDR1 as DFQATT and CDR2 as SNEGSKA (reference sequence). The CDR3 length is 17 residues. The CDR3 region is CSARPGQDPLGADTQYF. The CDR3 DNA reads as TGCAGTGCTAGACCGGGACAGGATCCTTTAGGTGCAGATACGCAGTATTTT.

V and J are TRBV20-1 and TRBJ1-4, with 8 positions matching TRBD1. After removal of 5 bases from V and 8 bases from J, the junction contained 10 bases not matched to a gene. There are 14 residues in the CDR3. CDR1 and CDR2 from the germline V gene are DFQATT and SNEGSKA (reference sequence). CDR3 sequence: CSAPDQGALEKLFF. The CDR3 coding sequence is TGCAGTGCTCCAGATCAGGGGGCGCTGGAAAAACTGTTTTTT.

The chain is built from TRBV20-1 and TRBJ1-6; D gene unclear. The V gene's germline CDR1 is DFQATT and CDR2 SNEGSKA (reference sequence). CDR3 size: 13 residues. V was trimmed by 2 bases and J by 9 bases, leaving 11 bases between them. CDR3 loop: CSARSDPSSPLHF. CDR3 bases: TGCAGTGCTAGATCGGACCCTAGTTCACCCCTCCACTTT.

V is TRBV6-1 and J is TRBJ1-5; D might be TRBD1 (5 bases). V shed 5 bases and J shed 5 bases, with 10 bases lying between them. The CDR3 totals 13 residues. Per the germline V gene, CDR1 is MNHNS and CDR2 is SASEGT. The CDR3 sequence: CASSHRSDQPQHF. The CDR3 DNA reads TGTGCCAGCAGTCACAGGTCGGATCAGCCCCAGCATTTT.

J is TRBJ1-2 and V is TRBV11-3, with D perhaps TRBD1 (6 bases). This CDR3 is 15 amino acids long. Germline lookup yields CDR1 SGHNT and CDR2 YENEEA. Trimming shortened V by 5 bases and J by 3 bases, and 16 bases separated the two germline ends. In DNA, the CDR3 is TGTGCCAGCAGCCGAACAGAGACAGGAGACTATGGCTACACCTTC. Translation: CASSRTETGDYGYTF.

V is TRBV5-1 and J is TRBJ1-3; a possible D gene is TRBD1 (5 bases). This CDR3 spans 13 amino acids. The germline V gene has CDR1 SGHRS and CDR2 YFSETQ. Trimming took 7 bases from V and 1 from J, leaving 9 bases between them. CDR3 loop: CASRPGSGNTIYF. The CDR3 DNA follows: TGCGCCAGCCGACCAGGGTCTGGAAACACCATATATTTT.

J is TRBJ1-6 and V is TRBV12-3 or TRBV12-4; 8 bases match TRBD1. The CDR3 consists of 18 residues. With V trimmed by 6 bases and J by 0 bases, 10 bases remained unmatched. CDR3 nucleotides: TGTGCCAGCAGCAGGACAGGGCTTCTGAGCTCCTATAATTCACCCCTCCACTTT. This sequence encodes CASSRTGLLSSYNSPLHF.

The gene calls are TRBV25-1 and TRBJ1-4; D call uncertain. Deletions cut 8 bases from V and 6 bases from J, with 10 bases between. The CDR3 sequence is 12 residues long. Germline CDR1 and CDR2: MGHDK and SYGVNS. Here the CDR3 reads CASQRRDEKLFF. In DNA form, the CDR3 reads TGTGCCAGCCAAAGAAGGGATGAAAAACTGTTTTTT.

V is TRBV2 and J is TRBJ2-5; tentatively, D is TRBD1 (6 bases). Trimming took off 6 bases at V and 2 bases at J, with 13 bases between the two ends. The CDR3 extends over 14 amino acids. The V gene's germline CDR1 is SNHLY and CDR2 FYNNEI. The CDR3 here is CASRTDRNQETQYF. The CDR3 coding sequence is TGTGCCAGCAGGACAGACAGGAATCAAGAGACCCAGTACTTC.

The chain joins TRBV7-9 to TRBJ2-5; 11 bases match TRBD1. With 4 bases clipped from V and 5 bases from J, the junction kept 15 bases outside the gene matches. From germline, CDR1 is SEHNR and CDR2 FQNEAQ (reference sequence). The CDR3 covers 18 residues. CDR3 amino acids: CASSYPAGTGGIRETQYF. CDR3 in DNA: TGTGCCAGCAGCTATCCTGCCGGGACAGGGGGTATTAGGGAGACCCAGTACTTC. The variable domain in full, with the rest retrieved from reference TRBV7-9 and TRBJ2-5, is DTGVSQNPRHKITKRGQNVTFRCDPISEHNRLYWYRQTLGQGPEFLTYFQNEAQLEKSRLLSDRFSAERPKGSFSTLEIQRTEQGDSAMYLCASSYPAGTGGIRETQYFGPGTRLLVL.

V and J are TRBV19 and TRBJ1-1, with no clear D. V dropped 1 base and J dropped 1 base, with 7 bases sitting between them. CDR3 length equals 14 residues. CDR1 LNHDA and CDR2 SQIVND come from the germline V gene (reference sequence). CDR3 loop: CASSIGGRNTEAFF. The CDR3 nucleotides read TGTGCCAGTAGTATAGGAGGGAGGAACACTGAAGCTTTCTTT.